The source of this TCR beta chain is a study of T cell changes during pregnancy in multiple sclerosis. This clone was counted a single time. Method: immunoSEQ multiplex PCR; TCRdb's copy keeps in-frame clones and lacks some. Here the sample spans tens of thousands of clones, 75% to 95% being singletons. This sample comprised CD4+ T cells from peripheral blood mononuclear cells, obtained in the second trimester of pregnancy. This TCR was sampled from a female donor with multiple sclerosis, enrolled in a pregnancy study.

The CDR3 DNA reads as TGCAGCGGTACAGGGGTCCTCGCAGATACGCAGTATTTT. Its translation: CSGTGVLADTQYF. The V and J genes are TRBV29-1 and TRBJ2-3; 7 bases line up with TRBD1. Trimming removed 7 bases from V and 4 bases from J; junction bases left unmatched: 8. The CDR3 totals 13 residues. The V gene's germline CDR1 is SQVTM and CDR2 ANQGSEA.